This T cell receptor beta chain was documented in a study of T cell responses to AZD1222 COVID-19 vaccine. General study points: Baseline seropositives among AZD1222 recipients totaled only 5 or 6. Repertoire sampling was restricted to post-peak T cell response timepoints. Among the donors, most were white British and more were female, and clonal diversity was possibly underestimated.

With V trimmed by 4 bases and J by 5 bases, 2 bases remained unmatched. This CDR3 comprises 13 residues. The germline gives CDR1 KGHSH, CDR2 LQKENI. Sequencing used immunoSEQ multiplex PCR; TCRdb keeps in-frame clones, though not all of them. Of over 150,000 clones in the sample, 85% to 95% are singletons; the top ten hold under 1.1%. On this clone itself: Its antigen is undetermined.

The specimen was peripheral blood, collected 28 days after the second dose of the MenACWY control vaccine. The sequence was obtained from an adult who received the MenACWY meningococcal vaccine as a control. V gene TRBV18 combines with J gene TRBJ2-7, with 10 bases matching TRBD1. The CDR3 DNA follows: TGTGCCAGCTCACAGGGGACAGGGGACGAGCAGTACTTC. It yields the protein CASSQGTGDEQYF.